These T cell receptor beta chains were read from a single sample in a study of T cells in Graves' hyperthyroidism and ophthalmopathy. TCRdb reprocessed the multiplex PCR reads via MiXCR and lists one record per CDR3 protein. The sample holds 250,000 to 300,000 distinct CDR3 sequences; 12% to 15% are singletons and the top ten take 30% to 35%. Specimen: blood. The origin of the receptors is a woman aged 45-65 years with Graves' hyperthyroidism that later progressed to Graves' ophthalmopathy. CDR3s include the opening cysteine and the closing phenylalanine or tryptophan. D genes are given only for firm matches. Some rows mark clone size as missing; the rest say once, few, many or name a class of expanded clone.

CASSQSHRRDREPFF TGCGCCAGCAGCCAATCACACCGCCGGGACAGGGAACCTTTCTTT TRBV4-1 . 15 TRBD1 TRBJ1-1
CASGDRASSYEQYF TGTGCCAGCGGGGACAGGGCTTCCTCCTACGAGCAGTACTTC TRBV6-1 . 14 TRBD1 TRBJ2-7
CASSLKYEVEWGSEKLFF TGTGCCAGCAGTTTAAAATATGAGGTCGAGTGGGGAAGTGAAAAACTGTTTTTT TRBV28 . 18 . TRBJ1-4
CASSESPSGSYEQYF TGTGCCAGCAGTGAGAGCCCTAGCGGGAGCTACGAGCAGTACTTC TRBV2 many 15 TRBD2 TRBJ2-7
CASSFRLAGMSERTDTQYF TGTGCCAGTAGTTTCAGACTAGCGGGAATGTCGGAGAGGACAGATACGCAGTATTTT TRBV19 few 19 TRBD2 TRBJ2-3
CASSLIGGAGTEAFF TGTGCCAGCAGTTTAATTGGGGGCGCGGGCACTGAAGCTTTCTTT TRBV12-3/TRBV12-4 . 15 . TRBJ1-1
CASSSGFSQPQHF TGTGCCAGCAGTTCAGGGTTCTCTCAGCCCCAGCATTTT TRBV12-3/TRBV12-4 many 13 . TRBJ1-5
CASGQLGTPNEKLFF TGTGCCAGCGGCCAGTTGGGGACACCTAATGAAAAACTGTTTTTT TRBV2 . 15 . TRBJ1-4
CASSYSKGGNQETQYF TGTGCCAGCAGTTACTCAAAAGGAGGGAACCAAGAGACCCAGTACTTC TRBV6-6 many 16 . TRBJ2-5
CAWGTEDYGYTF TGTGCCTGGGGGACGGAGGATTATGGCTACACCTTC TRBV30 many 12 . TRBJ1-2
CASSVRQNTGELFF TGTGCCAGCAGCGTACGGCAGAACACCGGGGAGCTGTTTTTT TRBV9 . 14 . TRBJ2-2
CASSDGTVTGELFF TGTGCCAGCAGTGACGGGACAGTTACCGGGGAGCTGTTTTTT TRBV6-4 . 14 TRBD1 TRBJ2-2
CATGTYNEQFF TGTGCCACCGGGACTTACAATGAGCAGTTCTTC TRBV24-1 many 11 . TRBJ2-1
CASSPPDLWETQYF TGTGCCAGCTCACCACCGGACCTATGGGAGACCCAGTACTTC TRBV18 many 14 . TRBJ2-5